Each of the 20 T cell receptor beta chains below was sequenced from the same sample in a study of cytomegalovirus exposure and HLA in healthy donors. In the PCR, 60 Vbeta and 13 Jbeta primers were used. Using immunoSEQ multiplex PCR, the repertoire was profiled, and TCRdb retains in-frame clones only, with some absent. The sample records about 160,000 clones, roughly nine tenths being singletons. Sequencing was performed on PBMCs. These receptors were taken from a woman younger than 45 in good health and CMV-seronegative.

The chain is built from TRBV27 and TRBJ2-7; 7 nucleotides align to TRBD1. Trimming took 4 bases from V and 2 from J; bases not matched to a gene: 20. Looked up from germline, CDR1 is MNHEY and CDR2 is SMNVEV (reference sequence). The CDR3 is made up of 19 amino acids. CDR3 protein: CASSSYPLPTGDVTYEQYF. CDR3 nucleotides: TGTGCCAGCAGTTCATACCCCCTCCCAACAGGGGACGTTACCTACGAGCAGTACTTC.

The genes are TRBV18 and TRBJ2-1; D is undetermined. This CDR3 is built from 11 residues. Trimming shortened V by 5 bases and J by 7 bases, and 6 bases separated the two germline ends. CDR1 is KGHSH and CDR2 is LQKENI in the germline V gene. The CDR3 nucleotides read TGTGCCAGCTCAATATCGAATGAGCAGTTCTTC. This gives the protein CASSISNEQFF.

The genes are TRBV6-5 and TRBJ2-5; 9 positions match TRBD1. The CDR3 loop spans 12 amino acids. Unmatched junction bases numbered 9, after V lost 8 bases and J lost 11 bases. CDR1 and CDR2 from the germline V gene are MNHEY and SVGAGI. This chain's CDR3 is CASGQTGGVQYF. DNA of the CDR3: TGTGCCAGCGGACAGACAGGGGGGGTGCAGTACTTC.

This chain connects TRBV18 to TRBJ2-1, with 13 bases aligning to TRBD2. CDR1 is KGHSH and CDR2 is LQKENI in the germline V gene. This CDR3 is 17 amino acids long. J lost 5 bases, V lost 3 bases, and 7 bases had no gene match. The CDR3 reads CASSPHEGLAGNNEQFF. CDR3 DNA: TGTGCCAGCTCACCCCACGAGGGACTAGCGGGAAACAATGAGCAGTTCTTC. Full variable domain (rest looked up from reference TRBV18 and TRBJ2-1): NAGVMQNPRHLVRRRGQEARLRCSPMKGHSHVYWYRQLPEEGLKFMVYLQKENIIDESGMPKERFSAEFPKEGPSILRIQQVVRGDSAAYFCASSPHEGLAGNNEQFFGPGTRLTVL.

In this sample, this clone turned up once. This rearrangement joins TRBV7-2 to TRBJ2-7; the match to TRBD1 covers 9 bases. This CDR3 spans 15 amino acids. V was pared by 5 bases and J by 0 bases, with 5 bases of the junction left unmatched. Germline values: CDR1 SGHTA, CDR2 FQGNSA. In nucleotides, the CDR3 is TGTGCCAGCAGCAATCAACAGGGGGCCTCCTACGAGCAGTACTTC. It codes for CASSNQQGASYEQYF.

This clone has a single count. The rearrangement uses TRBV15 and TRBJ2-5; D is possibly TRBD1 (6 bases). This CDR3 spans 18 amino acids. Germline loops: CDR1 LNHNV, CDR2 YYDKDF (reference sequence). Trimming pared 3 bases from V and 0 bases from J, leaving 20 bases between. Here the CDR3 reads CATSRDGWDTRYQETQYF. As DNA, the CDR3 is TGTGCCACCAGCAGGGACGGGTGGGACACTCGGTACCAAGAGACCCAGTACTTC.

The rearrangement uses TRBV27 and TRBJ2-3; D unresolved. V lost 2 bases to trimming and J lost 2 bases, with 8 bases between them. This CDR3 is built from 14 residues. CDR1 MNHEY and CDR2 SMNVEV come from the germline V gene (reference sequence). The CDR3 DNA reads TGTGCCAGCAGTTTACTGCCCTACACAGATACGCAGTATTTT. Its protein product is CASSLLPYTDTQYF.

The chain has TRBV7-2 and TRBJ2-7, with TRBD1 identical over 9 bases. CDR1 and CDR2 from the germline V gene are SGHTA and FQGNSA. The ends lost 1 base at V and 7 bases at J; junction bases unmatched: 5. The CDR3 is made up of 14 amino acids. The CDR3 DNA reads TGTGCCAGCAGCTTAGTTGGGGGACAGGGAGAGCAGTACTTC. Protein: CASSLVGGQGEQYF.

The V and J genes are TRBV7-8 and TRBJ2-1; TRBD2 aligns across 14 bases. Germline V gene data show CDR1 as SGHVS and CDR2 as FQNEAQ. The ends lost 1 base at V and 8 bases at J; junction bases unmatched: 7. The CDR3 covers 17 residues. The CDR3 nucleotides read TGTGCCAGCAGCTTAGGCGGGACTAGCGGGGGTTTGTATGAGCAGTTCTTC. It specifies CASSLGGTSGGLYEQFF.

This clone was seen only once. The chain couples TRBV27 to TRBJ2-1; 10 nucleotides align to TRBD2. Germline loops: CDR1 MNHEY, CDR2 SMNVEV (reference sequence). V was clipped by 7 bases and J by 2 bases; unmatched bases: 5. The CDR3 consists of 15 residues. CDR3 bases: TGTGCCAGCACCCTACTAGCGGGAACCTACAATGAGCAGTTCTTC. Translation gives CASTLLAGTYNEQFF.

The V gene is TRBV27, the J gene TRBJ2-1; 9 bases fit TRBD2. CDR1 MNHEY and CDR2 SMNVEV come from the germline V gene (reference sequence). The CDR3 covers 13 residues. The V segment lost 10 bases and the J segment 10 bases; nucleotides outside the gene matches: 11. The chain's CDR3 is CATQLAGTREQFF. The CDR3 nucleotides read TGTGCCACCCAACTAGCGGGCACTCGGGAGCAGTTCTTC.

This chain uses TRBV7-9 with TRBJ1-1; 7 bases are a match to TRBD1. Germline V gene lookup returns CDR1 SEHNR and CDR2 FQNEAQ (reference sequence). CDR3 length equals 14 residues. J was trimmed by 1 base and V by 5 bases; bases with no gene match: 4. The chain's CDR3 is CASSRGQPNTEAFF. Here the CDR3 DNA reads TGTGCCAGCAGCAGGGGACAGCCGAACACTGAAGCTTTCTTT.

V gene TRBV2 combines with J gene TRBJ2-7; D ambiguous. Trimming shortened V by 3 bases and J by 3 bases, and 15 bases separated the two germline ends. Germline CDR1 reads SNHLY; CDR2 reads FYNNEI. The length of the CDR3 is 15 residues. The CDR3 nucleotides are TGTGCCAGCAGTGATCCTATGGGCCTTTACTACGAGCAGTACTTC. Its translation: CASSDPMGLYYEQYF.

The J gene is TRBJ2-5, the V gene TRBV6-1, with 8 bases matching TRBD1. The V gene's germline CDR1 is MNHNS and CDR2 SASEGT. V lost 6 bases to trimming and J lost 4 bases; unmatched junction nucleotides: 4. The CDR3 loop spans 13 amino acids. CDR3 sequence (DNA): TGTGCCAGCAGGATGACAGGGGTAGAGACCCAGTACTTC. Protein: CASRMTGVETQYF.

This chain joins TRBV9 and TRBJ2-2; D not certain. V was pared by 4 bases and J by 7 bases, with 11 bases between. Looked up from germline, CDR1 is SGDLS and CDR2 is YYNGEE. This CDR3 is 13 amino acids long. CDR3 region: CASSLQIDGELFF. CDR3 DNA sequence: TGTGCCAGCAGCCTGCAGATCGACGGGGAGCTGTTTTTT.

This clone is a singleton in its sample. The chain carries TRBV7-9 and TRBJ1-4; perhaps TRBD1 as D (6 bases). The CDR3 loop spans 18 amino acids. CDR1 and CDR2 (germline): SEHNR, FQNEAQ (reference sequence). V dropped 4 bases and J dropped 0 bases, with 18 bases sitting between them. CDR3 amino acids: CASSSAGTQFATNEKLFF. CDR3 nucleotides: TGTGCCAGCAGCTCCGCCGGGACACAATTTGCAACTAATGAAAAACTGTTTTTT.

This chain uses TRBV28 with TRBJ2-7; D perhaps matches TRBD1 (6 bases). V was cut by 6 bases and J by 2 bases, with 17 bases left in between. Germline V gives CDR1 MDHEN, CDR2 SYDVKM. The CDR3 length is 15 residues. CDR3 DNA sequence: TGTGCCAGCAGATGGTCAGGGGCTTCCCCCTACGAGCAGTACTTC. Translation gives CASRWSGASPYEQYF.

This CDR3 is CASSIAGTGELFF. The CDR3 DNA reads TGTGCCAGCAGTATAGCTGGCACCGGGGAGCTGTTTTTT. The J gene is TRBJ2-2, the V gene TRBV5-4; D is unclear. V was clipped by 5 bases and J by 4 bases, with 9 bases between them. Germline V gives CDR1 SGHNT, CDR2 YYREEE (reference sequence). This CDR3 has 13 amino acids. The full variable domain, in which reference TRBV5-4 and TRBJ2-2 provide the parts outside the CDR3, is ETGVTQSPTHLIKTRGQQVTLRCSSQSGHNTVSWYQQALGQGPQFIFQYYREEENGRGNFPPRFSGLQFPNYSSELNVNALELDDSALYLCASSIAGTGELFFGEGSRLTVL.

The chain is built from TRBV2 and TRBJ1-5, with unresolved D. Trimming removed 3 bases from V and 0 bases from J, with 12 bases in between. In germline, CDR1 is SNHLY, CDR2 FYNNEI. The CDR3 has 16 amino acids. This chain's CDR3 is CASSELRLYSNQPQHF. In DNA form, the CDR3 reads TGTGCCAGCAGTGAGTTGAGGCTCTATAGCAATCAGCCCCAGCATTTT.

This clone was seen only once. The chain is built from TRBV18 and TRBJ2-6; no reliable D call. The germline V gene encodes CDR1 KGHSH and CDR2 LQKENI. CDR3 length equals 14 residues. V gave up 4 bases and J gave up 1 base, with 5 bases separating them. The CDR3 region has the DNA TGTGCCAGCTCACTATCTTCTGGGGCCAACGTCCTGACTTTC. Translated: CASSLSSGANVLTF.